The 30 T cell receptor beta chains presented below share a single source sample, sequenced in a study of long-term antiretroviral therapy in people with HIV. Survey-level immunoSEQ v3.0 assays were run. TCRdb keeps only in-frame clones here, not all; method: immunoSEQ multiplex PCR. This table has roughly 25,000 clones, around 76% appearing once. Sequenced material: unsorted PBMCs, taken 0.5 years after starting antiretroviral therapy. The receptor source for this set is a woman aged 35 to 49 with HIV.

The V and J genes are TRBV7-9 and TRBJ1-1, with TRBD1 matching over 7 bases. Germline assignment: CDR1 SEHNR and CDR2 FQNEAQ (reference sequence). The CDR3 consists of 18 residues. The trim removed 1 base at V and 2 bases at J, leaving 13 bases unmatched. The CDR3 DNA sequence: TGTGCCAGCAGCTTAGTACGGTTGACAGGGATTCTCAACACTGAAGCTTTCTTT. Protein sequence: CASSLVRLTGILNTEAFF.

CDR3 nucleotide sequence: TGCAGCGCTGACCCGCCCTCTGGAAACACCATATATTTT. Protein product: CSADPPSGNTIYF. The chain employs TRBV29-1 and TRBJ1-3; no clear D. The CDR3 contains 13 residues. Trimming stripped 7 bases from V and 0 bases from J, with 10 bases between. CDR1 SQVTM and CDR2 ANQGSEA come from the germline V gene.

The chain uses TRBV5-5 and TRBJ2-5; tentatively, D is TRBD1 (6 bases). Germline assignment: CDR1 SGHKS and CDR2 YYEKEE (reference sequence). Trimming took off 4 bases at V and 1 base at J, with 14 bases between the two ends. There are 15 residues in the CDR3. The CDR3 region is CASSPTGNRQETQYF. DNA of the CDR3: TGTGCCAGCAGCCCAACAGGGAATCGCCAAGAGACCCAGTACTTC.

This clone was observed once. The J gene is TRBJ2-5, the V gene TRBV2; TRBD2 matches 11 bases. Germline CDR1 is SNHLY and CDR2 is FYNNEI. Losses at the gene ends were 6 bases for V and 5 bases for J; bases not matched to a gene: 14. The CDR3 totals 17 residues. The chain's CDR3 is CASSSPGLADRDETQYF. CDR3 bases: TGTGCCAGCAGCTCACCGGGACTAGCGGATCGTGATGAGACCCAGTACTTC.

V is TRBV4-1 and J is TRBJ2-7; 12 bases line up with TRBD2. The CDR3 is 16 amino acids. J was trimmed by 5 bases and V by 4 bases; bases with no gene match: 9. Germline loops: CDR1 MGHRA, CDR2 YSYEKL. The CDR3 spells CASSLRLAGDRHEQYF. The CDR3 region has the DNA TGCGCCAGCAGCCTTCGACTAGCGGGAGATCGGCACGAGCAGTACTTC.

The gene calls are TRBV7-9 and TRBJ2-2; D may be TRBD2 (6 bases). The CDR3 has 15 amino acids. The germline V and J ends were trimmed by 6 bases and 5 bases, with 16 bases remaining between them. Germline assignment: CDR1 SEHNR and CDR2 FQNEAQ (reference sequence). CDR3 sequence reads: CASRDGGGLTGELFF. CDR3 DNA sequence: TGTGCCAGCAGGGACGGTGGAGGGCTTACCGGGGAGCTGTTTTTT.

This chain connects TRBV10-3 to TRBJ2-7, with D maybe TRBD1 (6 bases). CDR1 is ENHRY, CDR2 SYGVKD, per germline. Deletions cut 4 bases from V and 1 base from J, with 11 bases between. The length of the CDR3 is 14 residues. CDR3 sequence (DNA): TGTGCCATCAGTGCCACAGGGCTTTCCTACGAGCAGTACTTC. Its translation: CAISATGLSYEQYF.

The rearrangement uses TRBV9 and TRBJ2-7; D gene uncertain. The CDR3 length is 15 residues. Trimming pared 4 bases from V and 0 bases from J, leaving 14 bases between. Germline CDR1 SGDLS, CDR2 YYNGEE. CDR3 in DNA: TGTGCCAGCAGCCAATTCCCTCAGAGCTCCTACGAGCAGTACTTC. Protein product: CASSQFPQSSYEQYF.

The chain links TRBV10-2 to TRBJ1-2, with D uncertain. This CDR3 has 12 amino acids. Germline CDR1 WSHSY, CDR2 SAAADI. V was shortened by 8 bases and J by 4 bases, with 11 bases between the two germline ends. Written as DNA, the CDR3 is TGCGCCAGCGGGATTAATAGCTATGGCTACACCTTC. It encodes CASGINSYGYTF.

The chain employs TRBV29-1 and TRBJ2-4; D is undetermined. The V and J ends lost 1 base and 0 bases respectively, with 7 bases between them. The CDR3 is 14 residues long. From germline, CDR1 is SQVTM and CDR2 ANQGSEA. The DNA of the CDR3 is TGCAGCGTTGAAGCTCCCTTAGCCAAAAACATTCAGTACTTC. Translating gives CSVEAPLAKNIQYF.

The chain is built from TRBV4-1 and TRBJ2-6, with unresolved D. Germline CDR1 reads MGHRA; CDR2 reads YSYEKL. The CDR3 sequence is 16 residues long. V was trimmed by 0 bases and J by 2 bases, leaving 8 bases between them. CDR3 sequence (DNA): TGCGCCAGCAGCCAAGAGGGTGGAGCTGGGGCCAACGTCCTGACTTTC. This codes for CASSQEGGAGANVLTF.

A word on this clone: The junction and the germline gene differ at one end; a read error may be behind it. CDR3 region: CSVEVGGPQNF. The DNA of the CDR3 is TGCAGCGTTGAGGTGGGGGGGCCTCAGAATTTT. The chain uses TRBV29-1 and TRBJ2-3, with TRBD2 as a possible D gene (7 bases). The CDR3 is made up of 11 amino acids. CDR1 SQVTM and CDR2 ANQGSEA come from the germline V gene.

The CDR3 DNA reads TGTGCCATCAGTGAGGGGGGGGTAGGAGAAAAACTGTTTTTT. Its protein product is CAISEGGVGEKLFF. This chain uses TRBV10-3 with TRBJ1-4, with D possibly TRBD1 on 5 matching bases. This CDR3 is 14 amino acids long. CDR1 and CDR2 (germline): ENHRY, SYGVKD. V was cut by 2 bases and J by 8 bases, with 12 bases left in between.

The genes are TRBV5-1 and TRBJ2-5, with unresolved D. Germline CDR1 and CDR2: SGHRS and YFSETQ. Trimming removed 0 bases at V and 5 bases at J, with 14 bases between. The CDR3 is 15 residues long. The CDR3 region has the DNA TGCGCCAGCAGCTTGGTTCCGGCTATTGGGGAGACCCAGTACTTC. Its protein is CASSLVPAIGETQYF.

As DNA, the CDR3 is TGTGCCAGCAGCGTAGACAAGGGGGCCTATGGCTACACCTTC. Its protein product is CASSVDKGAYGYTF. The rearrangement joins TRBV9 to TRBJ1-2; 7 bases match TRBD1. V shed 0 bases and J 4 bases; nucleotides not matched to a gene: 3. Germline CDR1 SGDLS, CDR2 YYNGEE. This CDR3 spans 14 amino acids.

The gene calls are TRBV2 and TRBJ2-3; D ambiguous. Germline V CDR1 and CDR2: SNHLY, FYNNEI. There are 15 residues in the CDR3. Deletions cut 7 bases from V and 3 bases from J, with 17 bases between. In DNA, the CDR3 is TGTGCCAGCAAGGCGGTGGCCCTGGGAACAGATACGCAGTATTTT. Its protein is CASKAVALGTDTQYF.

This clone was seen a single time. The chain couples TRBV30 to TRBJ2-5; the D gene is possibly TRBD2 (5 bases). With 0 bases removed from V and 4 bases from J, the gap between germline ends came to 12 bases. The CDR3 is made up of 14 amino acids. Germline V gene lookup returns CDR1 GTSNPN and CDR2 SVGIG (reference sequence). The CDR3 is CAWSVLSGVETQYF. In DNA, the CDR3 is TGTGCCTGGAGTGTACTGAGCGGCGTAGAGACCCAGTACTTC.

V is TRBV5-8 and J is TRBJ2-3; D remains ambiguous. Trimming pared 0 bases from V and 7 bases from J, leaving 6 bases between. This CDR3 contains 12 residues. CDR1 SGHTS and CDR2 YDEGEE come from the germline V gene. This CDR3 reads CASSLAPYTQYF. Written as DNA, the CDR3 is TGTGCCAGCAGCTTGGCCCCTTATACGCAGTATTTT.

J is TRBJ2-5 and V is TRBV4-1, with D perhaps TRBD2 (7 bases). The germline V gene has CDR1 MGHRA and CDR2 YSYEKL. V dropped 0 bases and J dropped 1 base, with 12 bases sitting between them. CDR3 length equals 16 residues. Here the CDR3 DNA reads TGCGCCAGCAGCCAAGAGTCGGCGGGGGCCCAAGAGACCCAGTACTTC. It specifies CASSQESAGAQETQYF.

V is TRBV4-2 and J is TRBJ2-5, with unresolved D. V was cut by 3 bases and J by 1 base, with 9 bases left in between. The CDR3 totals 14 residues. Germline CDR1 reads LGHNA; CDR2 reads YNFKEQ. The CDR3, as DNA: TGTGCCAGCAGCCACACCAAGGGCCAAGAGACCCAGTACTTC. It is translated as CASSHTKGQETQYF.

In this sample, this clone is large. The rearrangement links TRBV27 to TRBJ1-5; D ambiguous. This CDR3 has 16 residues. Germline V gene lookup returns CDR1 MNHEY and CDR2 SMNVEV (reference sequence). V lost 2 bases and J 4 bases, leaving 15 bases between the germline ends. The CDR3 loop is CASSLTGSWGNQPQHF. CDR3 in DNA: TGTGCCAGCAGTTTAACGGGGTCTTGGGGTAATCAGCCCCAGCATTTT.

The V and J genes are TRBV11-2 and TRBJ1-1, with D possibly being TRBD1 (6 bases). The CDR3 contains 15 residues. The V gene lost 2 bases and the J gene lost 6 bases, with 16 bases spanning the gap. Germline values: CDR1 SGHAT, CDR2 FQNNGV. Here the CDR3 reads CASSLKKQGTPEAFF. CDR3 in DNA: TGTGCCAGCAGCTTAAAGAAACAGGGAACTCCTGAAGCTTTCTTT.

The gene calls are TRBV4-1 and TRBJ1-2, with TRBD1 identical over 7 bases. Germline V CDR1 and CDR2: MGHRA, YSYEKL. Trimming at V came to 3 bases and at J to 6 bases, leaving 16 bases not matched to a gene. This CDR3 comprises 17 residues. CDR3 region: CASSHRPRDSQGDGYTF. The CDR3, as DNA: TGCGCCAGCAGCCATAGGCCCCGGGACAGCCAAGGAGATGGCTACACCTTC.

J is TRBJ2-2 and V is TRBV27; D might be TRBD1 (6 bases). Between the trimmed V and J ends, which lost 3 bases and 1 base, there was a span of 12 bases. Germline CDR1 and CDR2: MNHEY and SMNVEV (reference sequence). The CDR3 covers 16 residues. CDR3 residues: CASSFSAGVNTGELFF. The CDR3 region has the DNA TGTGCCAGCAGTTTCTCGGCAGGGGTGAACACCGGGGAGCTGTTTTTT.

The CDR3 region is CASSDTGTGGYQPQHF. In nucleotides, the CDR3 is TGTGCCAGCAGCGATACCGGGACAGGGGGCTATCAGCCCCAGCATTTT. The chain joins TRBV2 to TRBJ1-5, with 12 nucleotides matching TRBD1. CDR1 is SNHLY, CDR2 FYNNEI, per germline. CDR3 length equals 16 residues. V shed 6 bases and J 5 bases; nucleotides not matched to a gene: 8.

V is TRBV2 and J is TRBJ1-1; D ambiguous. This CDR3 comprises 15 residues. V was clipped by 6 bases and J by 1 base, with 15 bases between them. Germline V gene sequence: CDR1 SNHLY, CDR2 FYNNEI. This chain's CDR3 is CASSAGRIENTEAFF. The CDR3 DNA sequence: TGTGCCAGCAGCGCCGGACGGATAGAGAACACTGAAGCTTTCTTT.

The chain links TRBV5-1 to TRBJ1-2; perhaps TRBD1 as D (5 bases). Germline V gene data show CDR1 as SGHRS and CDR2 as YFSETQ. The CDR3 length is 14 residues. The V end was cut by 0 bases, the J end by 2 bases, with 8 bases between. The CDR3 DNA is TGCGCCAGCAGCTTGGGGGGGGAGAACTATGGCTACACCTTC. This codes for CASSLGGENYGYTF.

V and J are TRBV27 and TRBJ2-7; 8 bases are shared with TRBD1. V trimming: 6 bases; J trimming: 4 bases; junction bases outside the gene matches: 11. This CDR3 has 15 amino acids. Germline CDR1 is MNHEY and CDR2 is SMNVEV (reference sequence). In DNA form, the CDR3 reads TGTGCCAGCAGGACCCGACAGGGGTCTGTTTACGAGCAGTACTTC. This sequence encodes CASRTRQGSVYEQYF.

J is TRBJ2-1 and V is TRBV9, with 10 bases aligning to TRBD2. The germline CDR1 and CDR2 sequences are SGDLS and YYNGEE. This CDR3 contains 15 residues. Losses at the gene ends were 4 bases for V and 8 bases for J; bases not matched to a gene: 9. This chain's CDR3 is CASSLASGGGDEQFF. CDR3 coding DNA: TGTGCCAGCAGCTTGGCTAGCGGGGGCGGGGATGAGCAGTTCTTC.

The CDR3 loop is CASRSRINGWVTVFEKLFF. As DNA, the CDR3 is TGTGCAAGTCGCTCGCGGATTAATGGGTGGGTCACTGTATTTGAAAAACTGTTTTTT. This chain joins TRBV12-2 and TRBJ1-4. TRBV12-2 is termed a pseudogene. There are 19 residues in the CDR3.